This passage covers 10 T cell receptor beta chains from one sample sequenced in a study of identical twins (dated by TCRdb to about 2016). Library creation used 5' RACE. These reads were obtained on an Illumina HiSeq 2000. Starting from the raw public reads, TCRdb applied fastp trimming at Q25, assembled clones with MiXCR and retained in-frame beta chains. Rows merge per CDR3 protein into single entries with the most common DNA and genes. The sample includes roughly 250,000 distinct CDR3 sequences, with around an eighth observed a single time. Of the sample, 8.8% is held by the ten largest clones. Specimen: memory (CD45RO+) T cells sorted from blood. What the cell subset or site label conveys for this sample: CD45RO+ enriched T cells. Receptor source: a woman between 18 and 30 years old in good health.

The chain is built from TRBV5-1 and TRBJ2-3; 9 positions match TRBD2. CDR3 length: 16 residues. V gave up 4 bases and J gave up 3 bases; unmatched junction bases: 9. The germline CDR1 and CDR2 sequences are SGHRS and YFSETQ. CDR3 sequence: CASSENSGGGTDTQYF. In DNA, the CDR3 is TGCGCCAGCAGCGAAAATAGCGGGGGAGGGACAGATACGCAGTATTTT.

V and J are TRBV20-1 and TRBJ2-7; TRBD2 is a possible D gene (6 bases). The CDR3 has 15 residues. The germline V gene encodes CDR1 DFQATT and CDR2 SNEGSKA (reference sequence). The ends were cut back, 3 bases at V and 2 bases at J, with 17 bases in the middle. The CDR3 here is CSARTHRRGAYEQYF. The CDR3 nucleotides are TGCAGTGCTAGGACTCACCGGCGGGGAGCCTACGAGCAGTACTTC.

V is TRBV19 and J is TRBJ1-2, with TRBD1 matching over 9 bases. After removal of 5 bases from V and 9 bases from J, the junction contained 4 bases not matched to a gene. The CDR3 is made up of 12 amino acids. Germline V lookup: CDR1 LNHDA, CDR2 SQIVND (reference sequence). CDR3 in amino acids: CASSLDRGSYTF. The CDR3 DNA is TGTGCCAGTAGTTTGGACAGGGGTAGCTACACCTTC.

This clonotype was recorded a few times. The chain joins TRBV6-1 to TRBJ1-4; D is possibly TRBD1 (6 bases). Germline CDR1 and CDR2: MNHNS and SASEGT. V dropped 8 bases and J dropped 5 bases, with 15 bases sitting between them. The CDR3 length is 14 residues. This CDR3 is CASGRGTVNEKLFF. The CDR3 region has the DNA TGTGCCAGCGGAAGGGGGACGGTGAATGAAAAACTGTTTTTT.

The chain is built from TRBV30 and TRBJ2-1; D not certain. CDR3 length: 14 amino acids. The V end was cut by 3 bases, the J end by 9 bases, with 18 bases between. Germline loops: CDR1 GTSNPN, CDR2 SVGIG (reference sequence). As DNA, the CDR3 is TGTGCCTGGAGCGATCTGACTCCACGGGCTGAGCAGTTCTTC. It encodes CAWSDLTPRAEQFF.

This clonotype was picked up many times. The chain is built from TRBV5-1 and TRBJ1-2; D is unresolved. The CDR3 has 15 residues. From germline, CDR1 is SGHRS and CDR2 YFSETQ. With 0 bases removed from V and 6 bases from J, the gap between germline ends came to 15 bases. CDR3 coding DNA: TGCGCCAGCAGCTTGGGGACCGCAGGACCCCATGGCTACACCTTC. Translating gives CASSLGTAGPHGYTF.

This clonotype was seen at least ten times. This chain uses TRBV7-8 with TRBJ1-2; D call uncertain. Germline V gene data show CDR1 as SGHVS and CDR2 as FQNEAQ. The germline V and J ends were trimmed by 1 base and 0 bases, with 9 bases remaining between them. The CDR3 extends over 15 amino acids. The chain's CDR3 is CASSLVVRSNYGYTF. CDR3 nucleotide sequence: TGTGCCAGCAGCTTAGTGGTCAGGTCTAACTATGGCTACACCTTC. The variable domain in full, completed from reference TRBV7-8 and TRBJ1-2, reads GAGVSQSPRYKVAKRGQDVALRCDPISGHVSLFWYQQALGQGPEFLTYFQNEAQLDKSGLPSDRFFAERPEGSVSTLKIQRTQQEDSAVYLCASSLVVRSNYGYTFGSGTRLTVV.

V and J are TRBV4-3 and TRBJ2-1; a weak D match, TRBD2 (6 bases). The V gene lost 0 bases and the J gene lost 7 bases, with 19 bases spanning the gap. The CDR3 has 17 amino acids. From germline, CDR1 is LGHNA and CDR2 YSLEER. CDR3 amino acids: CASSQDWLAGSTNEQFF. In nucleotides, the CDR3 is TGCGCCAGCAGCCAAGATTGGCTCGCGGGATCAACAAATGAGCAGTTCTTC.

This clonotype was counted a few times. The chain combines TRBV20-1 with TRBJ2-3, with 7 bases fitting TRBD1. This CDR3 contains 17 residues. Germline-derived CDR1 and CDR2 are DFQATT and SNEGSKA (reference sequence). V shed 5 bases, J shed 0 bases, and the junction held 14 bases outside the gene matches. CDR3 in amino acids: CSALFLVRGFSTDTQYF. For the CDR3, the DNA is TGCAGTGCTCTTTTTTTGGTCAGGGGGTTTAGCACAGATACGCAGTATTTT.

This clonotype showed up just a few times. V and J are TRBV6-5 and TRBJ1-1; D ambiguous. This CDR3 contains 15 residues. The V end lost 4 bases, the J end lost 1 base, and 13 bases lay between the germline ends. Germline V gives CDR1 MNHEY, CDR2 SVGAGI. CDR3 DNA sequence: TGTGCCAGCAGTTCCCTAGGATCGGGGAACACTGAAGCTTTCTTT. This translates into CASSSLGSGNTEAFF.